This record covers a single TCR beta chain. Its target is unknown. TCRdb re-derived calls from the RT-PCR reads in MiXCR, one entry per CDR3 protein. The sample includes 530,000 or so distinct CDR3 sequences, 12% to 15% of them seen just once. The sample comes from a study of response to subunit inactivated influenza vaccine. Findings of the study overall: New T cells are recruited in small numbers by each seasonal influenza vaccination, according to the authors' suggestion.

The CDR3 totals 15 residues. The V gene lost 1 base and the J gene lost 3 bases, with 12 bases spanning the gap. The V gene's germline CDR1 is SGHNT and CDR2 YYREEE (reference sequence). The genes are TRBV5-4 and TRBJ2-3, with a tentative D call TRBD1 (6 bases). This specimen consisted of PBMCs from blood, obtained about 13 days after vaccination. The receptor comes from a man between 45 and 60 years old who received an inactivated influenza vaccine. The chain's CDR3 is CASSLTGSRTDTQYF. As DNA, the CDR3 is TGTGCCAGCAGCTTGACAGGGAGTCGTACAGATACGCAGTATTTT.